These T cell receptor beta chains were read from a single sample in a study of cytomegalovirus exposure and HLA in healthy donors. Sequencing was performed with immunoSEQ multiplex PCR; in TCRdb, only in-frame clones are kept and a portion is missing. The sample consists of under 150,000 clones, 60% to 80% of them appearing once. Material for sequencing was PBMCs. Receptors were obtained from a man aged 18 to 29 in good health and CMV-seropositive. Each CDR3 is given with its conserved first and last residue. Each record gives: J gene, V gene, clone size, D gene, CDR3 DNA, CDR3 protein. A D gene is named only where the DNA matches it firmly. Not all rows give a size; the values are once, few, many and, for expanded clones, a class.

TRBJ1-5	TRBV28	NA	TRBD1	TGTGCCAGCAGTTTGCCAGGGACAGGGAGCAATCAGCCCCAGCATTTT	CASSLPGTGSNQPQHF
TRBJ2-3	TRBV6-1	NA	NA	TGTGCCAGCAATCGACAGGCCTCTAGCACAGATACGCAGTATTTT	CASNRQASSTDTQYF
TRBJ2-7	TRBV19	few	TRBD2	TGTGCCAGTGGAGCGGGGGTGCCCTACGAGCAGTACTTC	CASGAGVPYEQYF
TRBJ2-1	TRBV7-9	once	TRBD1	TGTGCCAGCAGCCCCCGACAGGGGAGCTCCTACAATGAGCAGTTCTTC	CASSPRQGSSYNEQFF
TRBJ1-2	TRBV29-1	NA	TRBD1	TGCAGCGTAGCACAGGGGTGGGATGGCTACACCTTC	CSVAQGWDGYTF
TRBJ2-3	TRBV7-9	NA	NA	TGTGCCAGCAGCTTAGGGGCGGGAACGGCTAGCACAGATACGCAGTATTTT	CASSLGAGTASTDTQYF
TRBJ1-1	TRBV7-3	NA	TRBD1	TGTGCCAGCAGCTCCGGGACAGGGACTGAAGCTTTCTTT	CASSSGTGTEAFF
TRBJ2-1	TRBV7-9	NA	NA	TGTGCCACCGGATCTTGGCCCCGGGGCTCCTACAATGAGCAGTTCTTC	CATGSWPRGSYNEQFF
TRBJ2-1	TRBV28	NA	NA	TGTGCCAGCAGTTTACCTAGGGGTAGCTACAATGAGCAGTTCTTC	CASSLPRGSYNEQFF
TRBJ1-1	TRBV11-2	NA	NA	TGTGCCAGCAGCTTAGGATCGGGGACTATGAACACTGAAGCTTTCTTT	CASSLGSGTMNTEAFF
TRBJ1-1	TRBV19	NA	NA	TGTGCCAGGGTGAGTGGTCGGGGGAACACTGAAGCTTTCTTT	CARVSGRGNTEAFF
TRBJ2-2	TRBV10-1	NA	NA	TGCGCCAGCAGTTGGACTCCGGGACACTTGAACACCGGGGAGCTGTTTTTT	CASSWTPGHLNTGELFF
TRBJ2-5	TRBV2	NA	NA	TGTGCCAGCAGTGTCTCTCCGGGGGAAGGATCAGAGACCCAGTACTTC	CASSVSPGEGSETQYF
TRBJ1-6	TRBV6-5	NA	NA	TGTGCCAGCAGTTATAAGGGGTCCTATAATTCACCCCTCCACTTT	CASSYKGSYNSPLHF
TRBJ1-5	TRBV27	NA	NA	TGTGCCAGCAGTTATAAGTCGAGGGATAGCAATCAGCCTCAGCATTTT	CASSYKSRDSNQPQHF